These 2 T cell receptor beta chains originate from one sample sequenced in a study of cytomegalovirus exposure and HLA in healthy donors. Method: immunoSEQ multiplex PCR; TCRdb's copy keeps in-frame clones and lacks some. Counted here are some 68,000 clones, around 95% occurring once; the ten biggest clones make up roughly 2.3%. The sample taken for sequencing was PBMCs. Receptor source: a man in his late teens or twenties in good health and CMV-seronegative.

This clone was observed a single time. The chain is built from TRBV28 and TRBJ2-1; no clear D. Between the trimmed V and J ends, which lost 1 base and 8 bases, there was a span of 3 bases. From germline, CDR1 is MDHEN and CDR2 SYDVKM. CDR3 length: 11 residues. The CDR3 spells CASSLSYEQFF. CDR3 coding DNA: TGTGCCAGCAGTTTATCCTATGAGCAGTTCTTC.

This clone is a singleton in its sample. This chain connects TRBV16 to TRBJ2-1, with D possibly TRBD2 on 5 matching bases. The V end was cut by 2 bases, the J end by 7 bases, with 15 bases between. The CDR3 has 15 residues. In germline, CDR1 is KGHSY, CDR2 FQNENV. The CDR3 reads CASSQDEGAGNEQFF. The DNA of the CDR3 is TGTGCCAGCAGCCAAGACGAGGGAGCTGGAAATGAGCAGTTCTTC.